The subject of this entry is one TCR beta chain. Its antigen remains unknown. The PCR made use of 60 Vbeta and 13 Jbeta primers. The method was immunoSEQ multiplex PCR; TCRdb's version includes in-frame clones alone and lacks a portion of them. The data contain fewer than 200,000 clones, 68% of them singletons. Germline V CDR1 and CDR2: MNHEY, SVGAGI. Trimming shortened V by 6 bases and J by 5 bases, and 13 bases separated the two germline ends. This CDR3 region has 13 residues. This sample was taken from a study of cytomegalovirus exposure and HLA in healthy donors. Study-level points and caveats: TCR beta chains numbering roughly 150 were designated cytomegalovirus-associated.

This sequence was found in a man aged 45-65 years in good health and CMV-seronegative. V gene TRBV6-5 combines with J gene TRBJ1-1, with D possibly matching TRBD1 (6 bases). The sequenced sample consisted of PBMCs. CDR3 residues: CASRARGATEAFF. The CDR3 DNA sequence: TGTGCCAGCAGGGCCAGGGGAGCGACTGAAGCTTTCTTT.